This is a list of T cell receptor beta chains from one sample in a study of T cells after yellow fever vaccination. TCRdb used MiXCR to reprocess the 5' RACE reads, holding one entry per CDR3 protein. There are over 130,000 distinct CDR3 sequences in the sample; 7% to 9% occur only once, and roughly 0.76% lies in the top ten. The specimen was CD4+ T cells sorted from PBMCs, collected 5 days after the yellow fever booster vaccination. The receptors derive from a man younger than 45 who received the YFV17D yellow fever vaccine. The CDR3 runs from the conserved cysteine through the conserved F or W. The order of the fields is clone size, J gene, D gene, V gene, CDR3 protein, CDR3 DNA. A D gene is named only where the DNA matches it firmly. Part of the rows lack a size; the others show once, few, many or a class for expanded clones.

many	TRBJ1-2	.	TRBV20-1	CSALVQEIGGYTF	TGCAGTGCCCTAGTTCAGGAAATTGGTGGCTACACCTTC
many	TRBJ2-1	.	TRBV3-1	CASSQDAVAGNEQFF	TGTGCCAGCAGCCAAGATGCTGTGGCCGGGAATGAGCAGTTCTTC
many	TRBJ1-2	.	TRBV18	CASSPNSTPNYGYTF	TGTGCCAGCTCACCAAATAGCACACCTAACTATGGCTACACCTTC
.	TRBJ2-1	TRBD2	TRBV6-1	CASSRTSGTPGEQFF	TGTGCCAGCAGCCGTACTAGCGGGACCCCGGGTGAGCAGTTCTTC
many	TRBJ2-1	TRBD2	TRBV7-2	CASSLDSGSNEQFF	TGTGCCAGCAGCTTAGATAGCGGGAGTAATGAGCAGTTCTTC
few	TRBJ1-5	.	TRBV19	CASGRGFGQPQHF	TGTGCCAGTGGAAGGGGCTTTGGTCAGCCCCAGCATTTT
many	TRBJ2-7	TRBD1	TRBV29-1	CSVFDGTGFVEQYF	TGCAGCGTTTTTGACGGGACAGGGTTTGTCGAGCAGTACTTC
many	TRBJ2-3	TRBD1	TRBV20-1	CSATRDSQGDTQYF	TGCAGTGCCACCAGGGACAGTCAAGGAGATACGCAGTATTTT
many	TRBJ1-3	TRBD1	TRBV12-3/TRBV12-4	CASSRQGFSGNTIYF	TGTGCCAGCAGCAGACAGGGATTCTCTGGAAACACCATATATTTT
.	TRBJ2-3	.	TRBV12-5	CASGFSGGTDTQYF	TGTGCTAGTGGTTTCTCGGGCGGCACAGATACGCAGTATTTT
many	TRBJ2-1	TRBD2	TRBV5-1	CASSLAQLAGYNEQFF	TGCGCCAGCAGCTTGGCCCAACTAGCGGGGTACAATGAGCAGTTCTTC
many	TRBJ2-2	TRBD2	TRBV11-1	CASSLAPGGAATKNTGELFF	TGTGCCAGCAGCTTAGCCCCGGGGGGGGCTGCCACGAAGAACACCGGGGAGCTGTTTTTT